The 2 T cell receptor beta chains below were found in one sample sequenced in a study of blood T cell repertoires in COVID-19. Some clones are missing from TCRdb's copy, which holds only in-frame ones; the method was immunoSEQ multiplex PCR. The table shows fewer than 300,000 clones, with around 90% occurring only once. Sequenced sample: peripheral blood. All receptors come from a man aged 18-30 years with active or convalescent COVID-19.

This chain connects TRBV2 to TRBJ1-1; 7 positions agree with TRBD1. This CDR3 spans 13 amino acids. Trimming took 7 bases from V and 3 from J; bases not matched to a gene: 5. Germline V gene data show CDR1 as SNHLY and CDR2 as FYNNEI. DNA for the CDR3: TGTGCCAGCATCATGGGACAGTACACTGAAGCTTTCTTT. This encodes CASIMGQYTEAFF.

This chain links TRBV5-1 with TRBJ1-4; 7 positions agree with TRBD1. CDR3 length equals 14 residues. In germline, CDR1 is SGHRS, CDR2 YFSETQ. J lost 2 bases, V lost 4 bases, and 2 bases had no gene match. CDR3 region: CASSPTGTNEKLFF. DNA of the CDR3: TGCGCCAGCAGCCCGACAGGGACTAATGAAAAACTGTTTTTT.